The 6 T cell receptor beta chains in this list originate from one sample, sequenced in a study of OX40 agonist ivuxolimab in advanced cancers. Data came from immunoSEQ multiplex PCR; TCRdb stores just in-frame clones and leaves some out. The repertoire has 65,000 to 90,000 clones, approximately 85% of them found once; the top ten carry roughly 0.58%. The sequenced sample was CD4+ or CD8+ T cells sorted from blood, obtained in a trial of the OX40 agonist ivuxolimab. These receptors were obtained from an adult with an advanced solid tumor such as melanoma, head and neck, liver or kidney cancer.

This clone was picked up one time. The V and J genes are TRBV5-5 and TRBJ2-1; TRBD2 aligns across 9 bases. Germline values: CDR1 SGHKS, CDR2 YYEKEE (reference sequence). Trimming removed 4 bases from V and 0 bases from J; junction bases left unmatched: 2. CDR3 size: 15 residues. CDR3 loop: CASSRSGSSYNEQFF. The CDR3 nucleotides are TGTGCCAGCAGCCGTAGCGGGAGCTCCTACAATGAGCAGTTCTTC.

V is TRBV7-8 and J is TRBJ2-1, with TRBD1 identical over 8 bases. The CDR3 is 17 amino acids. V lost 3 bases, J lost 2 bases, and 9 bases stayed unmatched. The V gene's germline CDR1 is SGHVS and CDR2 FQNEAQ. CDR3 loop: CASSFPRTGSPYNEQFF. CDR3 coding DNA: TGTGCCAGCAGCTTTCCGCGGACAGGGAGCCCCTACAATGAGCAGTTCTTC. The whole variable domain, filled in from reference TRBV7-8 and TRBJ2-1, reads GAGVSQSPRYKVAKRGQDVALRCDPISGHVSLFWYQQALGQGPEFLTYFQNEAQLDKSGLPSDRFFAERPEGSVSTLKIQRTQQEDSAVYLCASSFPRTGSPYNEQFFGPGTRLTVL.

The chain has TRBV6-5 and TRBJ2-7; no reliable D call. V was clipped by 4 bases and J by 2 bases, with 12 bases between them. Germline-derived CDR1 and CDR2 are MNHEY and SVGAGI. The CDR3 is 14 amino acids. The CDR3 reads CASSSPIRPYEQYF. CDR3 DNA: TGTGCCAGCAGTTCCCCAATCAGACCCTACGAGCAGTACTTC.

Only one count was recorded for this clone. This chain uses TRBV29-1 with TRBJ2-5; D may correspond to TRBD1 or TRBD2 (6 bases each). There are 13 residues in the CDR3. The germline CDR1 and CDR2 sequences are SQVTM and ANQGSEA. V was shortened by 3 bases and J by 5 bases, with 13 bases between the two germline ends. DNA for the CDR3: TGCAGCGTTGAGGAGGGGGGCGGCGAGACCCAGTACTTC. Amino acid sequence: CSVEEGGGETQYF.

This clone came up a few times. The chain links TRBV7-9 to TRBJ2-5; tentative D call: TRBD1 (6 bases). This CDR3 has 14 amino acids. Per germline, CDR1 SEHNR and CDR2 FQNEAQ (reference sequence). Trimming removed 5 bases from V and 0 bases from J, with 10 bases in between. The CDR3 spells CASSRAGDQETQYF. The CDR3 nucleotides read TGTGCCAGCAGCCGAGCAGGGGACCAAGAGACCCAGTACTTC.

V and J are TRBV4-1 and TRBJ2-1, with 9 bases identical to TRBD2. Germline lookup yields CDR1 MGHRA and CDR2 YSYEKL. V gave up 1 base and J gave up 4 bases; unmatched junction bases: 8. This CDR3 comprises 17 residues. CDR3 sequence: CASSQVAGTSHYNEQFF. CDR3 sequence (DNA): TGCGCCAGCAGCCAAGTCGCCGGGACTAGCCATTACAATGAGCAGTTCTTC.